This T cell receptor (beta chain) was captured by sequencing in a study of tumor and adjacent non-tumor tissue in lung cancer. Study details: Patients comprised about a dozen adenocarcinoma, a couple of squamous cell carcinoma and 1 small cell lung cancer. Some 3.9 million productive TCRbeta reads were obtained per sample on average.

A modified ARM-PCR protocol with three rounds of nested PCR amplified TCRbeta. TCRdb re-derived calls from the multiplex PCR reads in MiXCR, one entry per CDR3 protein. The sample records 200,000 to 250,000 distinct CDR3 sequences, over 55% being singletons. Regarding this clonotype: Its antigen is currently unknown.

Overall study findings and caveats: Significantly higher TCR diversity was found in tumor than normal lung.

No cell sorting was done before RNA was extracted from the tissue. V lost 5 bases and J lost 3, with 12 bases in between. This CDR3 is built from 14 residues. The clonotype originates from a man in his sixties with non-small cell lung cancer. Material for sequencing was lung tumor tissue. The chain employs TRBV12-3 or TRBV12-4 and TRBJ2-3, with D perhaps matching TRBD1 or TRBD2 (5 bases each). CDR3 protein: CASSGQGATDTQYF. The CDR3 DNA is TGTGCCAGCAGTGGCCAGGGAGCAACAGATACGCAGTATTTT.